These 29 T cell receptor beta chains were all obtained from the same sample, sequenced in a study of a mutant IDH1 vaccine in newly diagnosed glioma. These receptors' targets are unknown. Libraries were prepared by immunoSEQ multiplex PCR; TCRdb keeps only in-frame clonotypes and omits some of them. The sample has 75,000 to 85,000 clones; around 90% are singletons. This sample's time point: week 5, during vaccination. Each dose of the vaccine consisted of 300 ug of mutant IDH1 20-mer peptide, with topical imiquimod. This specimen consisted of PBMCs, obtained from a glioma patient whose treatment included an IDH1 peptide vaccine. The source of these receptors is a woman aged 45-60 years with glioma.

As for this clone: Other DNA variants within this sample encode the same CDR3. The rearrangement joins TRBV27 to TRBJ2-7; 9 bases line up with TRBD1. The CDR3 runs 13 residues. CDR1 and CDR2 (germline): MNHEY, SMNVEV (reference sequence). V dropped 10 bases and J dropped 2; count of bases not matched to a gene: 6. The CDR3 loop is CATMRQGAYEQYF. The CDR3 DNA reads TGTGCCACTATGAGACAGGGGGCCTACGAGCAGTACTTC.

This chain uses TRBV6-5 with TRBJ2-2, with unresolved D. There are 14 residues in the CDR3. The germline CDR1 and CDR2 sequences are MNHEY and SVGAGI. Trimming stripped 0 bases from V and 5 bases from J, with 7 bases between. The DNA of the CDR3 is TGTGCCAGCAGTTACTCGGCCTTTACCGGGGAGCTGTTTTTT. It translates to CASSYSAFTGELFF.

The CDR3 nucleotides read TGTGCCATCAGTGAAAGACTAACGGCGGGAGATACGCAGTATTTT. Its protein is CAISERLTAGDTQYF. J is TRBJ2-3 and V is TRBV10-3; D is perhaps TRBD2 (5 bases). CDR3 length: 15 amino acids. Germline V lookup: CDR1 ENHRY, CDR2 SYGVKD. Trimming took 3 bases from V and 5 from J, leaving 15 bases between them.

This sequence joins TRBV5-1 and TRBJ1-4; D is undetermined. Trimming pared 4 bases from V and 8 bases from J, leaving 21 bases between. From germline, CDR1 is SGHRS and CDR2 YFSETQ. This CDR3 region has 16 residues. The CDR3 DNA reads TGCGCCAGCAGCCCTCGGTCCGGCCCGGATCGGGAAAAACTGTTTTTT. Translation gives CASSPRSGPDREKLFF.

The chain links TRBV7-9 to TRBJ1-1; the D is unclear. CDR3 size: 14 residues. The V gene lost 4 bases and the J gene lost 0 bases, with 9 bases spanning the gap. CDR1 SEHNR and CDR2 FQNEAQ come from the germline V gene (reference sequence). CDR3 in amino acids: CASSSPPLNTEAFF. The CDR3 DNA reads as TGTGCCAGCAGCTCACCCCCTCTGAACACTGAAGCTTTCTTT.

The chain couples TRBV6-5 to TRBJ1-2; TRBD1 aligns across 9 bases. The V gene end was trimmed by 2 bases and the J gene end by 2 bases; junction bases not matched to a gene: 6. Germline V gene sequence: CDR1 MNHEY, CDR2 SVGAGI. CDR3 size: 16 residues. CDR3 in amino acids: CASSYTGQGRNYGYTF. The DNA for the CDR3 is TGTGCCAGCAGTTACACAGGACAGGGGCGAAACTATGGCTACACCTTC.

The J gene is TRBJ2-3, the V gene TRBV5-1; 10 bases are shared with TRBD2. Losses at the gene ends were 4 bases for V and 4 bases for J; bases not matched to a gene: 9. Germline V gene sequence: CDR1 SGHRS, CDR2 YFSETQ. The CDR3 is made up of 16 amino acids. CDR3 nucleotides: TGCGCCAGCAGCCTGACCGGGACTAGCGAGGCAGATACGCAGTATTTT. Residues: CASSLTGTSEADTQYF.

The rearrangement links TRBV11-2 to TRBJ1-2, with 8 positions matching TRBD1. This CDR3 has 17 residues. The J segment lost 8 bases and the V segment lost 5 bases, leaving 19 bases of the junction unmatched. The germline V gene encodes CDR1 SGHAT and CDR2 FQNNGV. The CDR3 loop reads CASSHGTGQPSLHGYTF. The CDR3 DNA is TGTGCCAGCAGCCATGGGACAGGCCAACCTTCTCTCCACGGCTACACCTTC. Full variable domain (rest looked up from reference TRBV11-2 and TRBJ1-2): EAGVAQSPRYKIIEKRQSVAFWCNPISGHATLYWYQQILGQGPKLLIQFQNNGVVDDSQLPKDRFSAERLKGVDSTLKIQPAKLEDSAVYLCASSHGTGQPSLHGYTFGSGTRLTVV.

This clone was seen once. This chain joins TRBV5-1 and TRBJ2-3; D is possibly TRBD1 or TRBD2 (6 bases each). Germline V gives CDR1 SGHRS, CDR2 YFSETQ. Between the trimmed V and J ends, which lost 1 base and 3 bases, there was a span of 9 bases. This CDR3 is 14 amino acids long. Written as DNA, the CDR3 is TGCGCCAGCAGCTTGCGGGGGCGAACAGATACGCAGTATTTT. It is translated as CASSLRGRTDTQYF. Together with reference TRBV5-1 and TRBJ2-3, the CDR3 gives the full variable domain: KAGVTQTPRYLIKTRGQQVTLSCSPISGHRSVSWYQQTPGQGLQFLFEYFSETQRNKGNFPGRFSGRQFSNSRSEMNVSTLELGDSALYLCASSLRGRTDTQYFGPGTRLTVL.

This clone appeared once. V usage is TRBV29-1 and J usage is TRBJ2-6, with 9 bases matching TRBD1. The V and J ends lost 3 bases and 0 bases, in that order; junction bases with no gene match: 3. CDR1 is SQVTM and CDR2 is ANQGSEA in the germline V gene. The CDR3 runs to 16 residues. CDR3 sequence reads: CSVEGTGSSGANVLTF. The CDR3 DNA follows: TGCAGCGTTGAGGGGACAGGGTCCTCTGGGGCCAACGTCCTGACTTTC.

V is TRBV29-1 and J is TRBJ2-7; D perhaps matches TRBD2 (5 bases). There are 13 residues in the CDR3. The germline CDR1 and CDR2 sequences are SQVTM and ANQGSEA. V lost 7 bases and J lost 0, with 13 bases in between. CDR3: CSAAGISSYEQYF. DNA of the CDR3: TGCAGCGCAGCCGGGATTAGCTCCTACGAGCAGTACTTC.

The chain carries TRBV7-9 and TRBJ2-5, with TRBD1 identical over 8 bases. J lost 2 bases, V lost 5 bases, and 7 bases had no gene match. Germline V gives CDR1 SEHNR, CDR2 FQNEAQ (reference sequence). The CDR3 consists of 15 residues. The CDR3 sequence: CASSPPNRGQETQYF. Here the CDR3 DNA reads TGTGCCAGCAGCCCCCCCAACAGGGGGCAAGAGACCCAGTACTTC.

This clone was picked up one time. This chain uses TRBV29-1 with TRBJ2-5; 7 bases align to TRBD1. The CDR3 contains 16 residues. The germline CDR1 and CDR2 sequences are SQVTM and ANQGSEA. Trimming removed 7 bases from V and 2 bases from J; junction bases left unmatched: 16. In nucleotides, the CDR3 is TGCAGCGCGACCCCGTTACGGGACAGTCATCAAGAGACCCAGTACTTC. This translates into CSATPLRDSHQETQYF.

The chain carries TRBV10-3 and TRBJ2-5; 7 bases align to TRBD2. Germline loops: CDR1 ENHRY, CDR2 SYGVKD. This CDR3 has 16 amino acids. After removal of 4 bases from V and 4 bases from J, the junction contained 12 bases not matched to a gene. CDR3 coding DNA: TGTGCCATCAGTGGGGAAGGGGCGGGAGTACTAGAGACCCAGTACTTC. It yields the protein CAISGEGAGVLETQYF.

The genes are TRBV2 and TRBJ1-3; 8 bases map to TRBD1. The length of the CDR3 is 13 residues. Germline V gene data show CDR1 as SNHLY and CDR2 as FYNNEI. Trimming at V came to 10 bases and at J to 2 bases, leaving 4 bases not matched to a gene. CDR3 amino acids: CATVQGAGNTIYF. CDR3 sequence (DNA): TGTGCCACCGTACAGGGGGCTGGAAACACCATATATTTT.

This CDR3 is CASSYDRVNTEAFF. In DNA, the CDR3 is TGTGCCAGCAGTTACGACAGGGTGAACACTGAAGCTTTCTTT. V and J are TRBV6-6 and TRBJ1-1; TRBD1 aligns across 7 bases. The CDR3 contains 14 residues. Germline CDR1 is MNHNY and CDR2 is SVGAGI (reference sequence). Trimming took 2 bases from V and 0 from J; bases not matched to a gene: 0.

This chain joins TRBV5-5 and TRBJ1-1, with 7 bases matching TRBD1. Unmatched junction bases numbered 1, after V lost 0 bases and J lost 2 bases. The CDR3 has 14 amino acids. The germline V gene encodes CDR1 SGHKS and CDR2 YYEKEE (reference sequence). CDR3 in DNA: TGTGCCAGCAGCTTGGACAGGGGCAACACTGAAGCTTTCTTT. Its protein is CASSLDRGNTEAFF.

The rearrangement uses TRBV29-1 and TRBJ2-1; 7 positions match TRBD1. The CDR3 is 13 residues long. Germline V gene lookup returns CDR1 SQVTM and CDR2 ANQGSEA. The CDR3 DNA sequence: TGCACCGCGACAGGGAGCTCCTACAATGAGCAGTTCTTC. Encoded protein: CTATGSSYNEQFF.

V gene TRBV19 combines with J gene TRBJ2-1; 9 nucleotides line up with TRBD2. Germline CDR1 LNHDA, CDR2 SQIVND (reference sequence). After removal of 9 bases from V and 8 bases from J, the junction contained 11 bases not matched to a gene. This CDR3 is 14 amino acids long. The CDR3 nucleotides are TGTGCCAGCCGAGGGGGTAGCGGGAGCTATGAGCAGTTCTTC. It specifies CASRGGSGSYEQFF.

The gene calls are TRBV6-5 and TRBJ2-5; 8 nucleotides match TRBD2. The closer fit of TRBJ2-7 to the DNA end suggests the J call may be wrong. The germline V gene has CDR1 MNHEY and CDR2 SVGAGI. The CDR3 is made up of 15 amino acids. The CDR3 spells CASSRTSGAPYEQYF. CDR3 nucleotides: TGTGCCAGCAGCCGAACTAGCGGAGCCCCCTACGAGCAGTACTTC.

The gene calls are TRBV27 and TRBJ1-2, with a possible D match to TRBD1 (5 bases). Trimming removed 5 bases from V and 4 bases from J, with 8 bases in between. This CDR3 is 12 amino acids long. Germline V gene sequence: CDR1 MNHEY, CDR2 SMNVEV (reference sequence). The CDR3 reads CASSHDSYGYTF. The CDR3 nucleotides are TGTGCCAGCAGTCACGACAGCTATGGCTACACCTTC.

The gene calls are TRBV27 and TRBJ2-7; the match to TRBD1 covers 8 bases. Germline CDR1 reads MNHEY; CDR2 reads SMNVEV (reference sequence). The CDR3 runs to 14 residues. Trimming took 5 bases from V and 5 from J; bases not matched to a gene: 8. The chain's CDR3 is CASSPWDRRDEQYF. Written as DNA, the CDR3 is TGTGCCAGCAGTCCCTGGGACAGGAGGGACGAGCAGTACTTC.

V gene TRBV6-5 combines with J gene TRBJ1-5, with D possibly being TRBD1 (6 bases). The CDR3 consists of 15 residues. CDR1 and CDR2 (germline): MNHEY, SVGAGI. With 6 bases removed from V and 0 bases from J, the gap between germline ends came to 12 bases. The CDR3 protein is CASSPDSFSNQPQHF. In DNA, the CDR3 is TGTGCCAGCAGCCCGGACAGTTTTAGCAATCAGCCCCAGCATTTT.

This clone was counted a single time. The genes are TRBV27 and TRBJ2-1; D gene ambiguous. Trimming pared 6 bases from V and 0 bases from J, leaving 21 bases between. The CDR3 contains 18 residues. CDR1 is MNHEY and CDR2 is SMNVEV in the germline V gene (reference sequence). This CDR3 reads CASRVSSRSPSSYNEQFF. CDR3 in DNA: TGTGCCAGCAGGGTTAGTAGCAGGTCCCCGAGCTCCTACAATGAGCAGTTCTTC.

The chain carries TRBV11-2 and TRBJ2-1, with TRBD2 identical over 9 bases. CDR3 length: 16 residues. The germline CDR1 and CDR2 sequences are SGHAT and FQNNGV. Trimming removed 3 bases from V and 2 bases from J; junction bases left unmatched: 5. The CDR3 nucleotides are TGTGCCAGCAGCTTTCTCGCGGGAGGGCCCTACAATGAGCAGTTCTTC. This translates into CASSFLAGGPYNEQFF.

The genes are TRBV9 and TRBJ2-1; 9 nucleotides align to TRBD1. Germline CDR1 is SGDLS and CDR2 is YYNGEE. The CDR3 extends over 15 amino acids. After removal of 2 bases from V and 4 bases from J, the junction contained 4 bases not matched to a gene. The CDR3 loop is CASSVDRGVYNEQFF. As DNA, the CDR3 is TGTGCCAGCAGCGTCGACAGGGGGGTATACAATGAGCAGTTCTTC.

About this clone itself: One end of the junction fails to match germline, which may point to a read error. Within the sample, other DNA sequences also encode this same CDR3. The chain joins TRBV11-2 to TRBJ1-3; unclear D gene. The CDR3 spans 16 residues. Germline V lookup: CDR1 SGHAT, CDR2 FQNNGV. This CDR3 reads CASSLDRSGSGNTIYF. In DNA, the CDR3 is TGTGCCAGCAGCCTAGATCGGAGCGGATCTGGAAACACCATATATTTT.

This chain uses TRBV6-1 with TRBJ2-5; D call uncertain. The V gene lost 7 bases and the J gene lost 0 bases, with 9 bases spanning the gap. Per germline, CDR1 MNHNS and CDR2 SASEGT. This CDR3 comprises 13 residues. CDR3 loop: CASNRLYQETQYF. In DNA form, the CDR3 reads TGTGCCAGCAACCGACTGTACCAAGAGACCCAGTACTTC.

The chain has TRBV5-1 and TRBJ2-7; 12 nucleotides match TRBD2. This CDR3 contains 15 residues. J gave up 4 bases and V 4 bases, and 6 bases lay outside the gene matches. The germline V gene has CDR1 SGHRS and CDR2 YFSETQ. CDR3 region: CASSLVTSGSYEQYF. The CDR3 bases are TGCGCCAGCAGCCTGGTGACTAGCGGGAGTTACGAGCAGTACTTC. The whole variable domain, remainder taken from reference TRBV5-1 and TRBJ2-7, is KAGVTQTPRYLIKTRGQQVTLSCSPISGHRSVSWYQQTPGQGLQFLFEYFSETQRNKGNFPGRFSGRQFSNSRSEMNVSTLELGDSALYLCASSLVTSGSYEQYFGPGTRLTVT.